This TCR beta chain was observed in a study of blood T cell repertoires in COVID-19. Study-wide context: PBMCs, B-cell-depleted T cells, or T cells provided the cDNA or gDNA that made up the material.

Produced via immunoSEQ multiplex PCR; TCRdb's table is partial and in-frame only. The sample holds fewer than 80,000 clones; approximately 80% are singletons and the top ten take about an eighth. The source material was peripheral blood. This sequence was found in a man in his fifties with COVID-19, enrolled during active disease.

As DNA, the CDR3 is TGTGCCAGCAGTAGAGGACAGGGCTCGGCCAAAAACATTCAGTACTTC. Amino acid sequence: CASSRGQGSAKNIQYF. This chain uses TRBV7-9 with TRBJ2-4, with 8 bases aligning to TRBD1. CDR1 SEHNR and CDR2 FQNEAQ come from the germline V gene (reference sequence). V lost 6 bases to trimming and J lost 1 base; unmatched junction nucleotides: 8. This CDR3 is built from 16 residues.